A selection of T cell receptor beta chains follows, all from one sample in a study of blood T cell repertoires in COVID-19. The repertoire was sequenced with immunoSEQ multiplex PCR; TCRdb's copy has only in-frame clones and lacks some. The sample consists of some 100,000 clones, approximately 87% of them appearing once. Sequenced input: peripheral blood. Every receptor here comes from a woman aged 55-70 years with acute or convalescent COVID-19. Both conserved end residues are part of each CDR3. A D gene is named only where the DNA matches it firmly. The size entry is marked missing in some rows and otherwise reads once, few, many or a size class.

V gene,D gene,CDR3 length,J gene,clone size,CDR3 protein,CDR3 DNA
TRBV6-1,TRBD1,15,TRBJ1-1,few,CASSEAMGQGAEAFF,TGTGCCAGCAGTGAAGCTATGGGACAGGGGGCTGAAGCTTTCTTT
TRBV19,TRBD1,14,TRBJ1-1,few,CASSIVQGVDEAFF,TGTGCCAGTAGTATAGTACAGGGGGTGGATGAAGCTTTCTTT
TRBV4-1,TRBD1,15,TRBJ1-4,-,CASSSQGQFNEKLFF,TGCGCCAGCAGCTCTCAGGGACAGTTTAATGAAAAACTGTTTTTT
TRBV4-1,TRBD1,14,TRBJ1-2,once,CASSRPGGLVGYTF,TGCGCCAGCAGCCGTCCAGGGGGCCTCGTTGGGTACACCTTC
TRBV2,-,14,TRBJ2-1,once,CASRAAGSWDEQFF,TGTGCCAGCAGAGCCGCAGGGTCGTGGGATGAGCAGTTCTTC
TRBV28,-,13,TRBJ1-2,-,CASTPGENYGYTF,TGTGCCAGCACCCCGGGAGAGAACTATGGCTACACCTTC
TRBV2,TRBD2,14,TRBJ2-3,-,CASRRGGREDTQYF,TGTGCCAGCAGGCGGGGGGGCAGGGAAGATACGCAGTATTTT
TRBV4-1,-,16,TRBJ2-7,-,CASSQENSGRAYEQYF,TGCGCCAGCAGCCAAGAAAATTCAGGCAGAGCCTACGAGCAGTACTTC
TRBV29-1,-,13,TRBJ2-5,-,CSAEPAGQETQYF,TGCAGCGCCGAACCGGCAGGCCAAGAGACCCAGTACTTC
TRBV28,TRBD1,14,TRBJ2-7,-,CASLGTGGIYEQYF,TGTGCCTCCCTGGGGACAGGGGGGATCTACGAGCAGTACTTC
TRBV5-5,-,13,TRBJ2-7,-,CASSFRGTYEQYF,TGTGCCAGCAGCTTTCGGGGGACCTACGAGCAGTACTTC
TRBV30,TRBD2,16,TRBJ2-3,-,CAASRLAGGNRDTQYF,TGTGCCGCCTCACGACTAGCGGGGGGGAACCGAGATACGCAGTATTTT
TRBV28,-,12,TRBJ2-7,once,CASTGLASEQYF,TGTGCCAGCACGGGACTCGCCTCCGAGCAGTACTTC
TRBV27,TRBD1,19,TRBJ1-5,-,CASSLGGGTGRLDNQPQHF,TGTGCCAGCAGTTTAGGGGGCGGGACAGGGAGGTTGGATAATCAGCCCCAGCATTTT
TRBV27,-,14,TRBJ1-1,-,CASLTSWGGTEAFF,TGTGCCAGTCTTACATCCTGGGGGGGGACTGAAGCTTTCTTT
TRBV5-3,-,15,TRBJ2-7,-,CARSPCLFLGREQYF,TGTGCCAGAAGCCCATGTCTTTTTCTTGGGAGGGAGCAGTACTTC
TRBV5-6,-,16,TRBJ1-1,-,CASSLFGGRVNTEAFF,TGTGCCAGCAGCTTGTTTGGAGGGCGGGTGAACACTGAAGCTTTCTTT
TRBV28,-,14,TRBJ1-4,-,CASRDSGEGEKLFF,TGTGCCAGCAGGGATTCAGGGGAGGGAGAAAAACTGTTTTTT
TRBV7-2,TRBD1,15,TRBJ2-5,-,CASSPGGTGGGTQYF,TGTGCCAGCAGCCCAGGGGGGACAGGGGGCGGGACCCAGTACTTC
TRBV28,TRBD1,14,TRBJ2-3,-,CASSQLTGADTQYF,TGTGCCAGCAGTCAACTCACAGGGGCAGATACGCAGTATTTT
TRBV11-3,TRBD1,15,TRBJ2-2,-,CASSSRTGGSGELFF,TGTGCCAGCAGCTCAAGGACAGGGGGGTCCGGGGAGCTGTTTTTT
TRBV13,-,17,TRBJ2-3,once,CASSLKGSAAGTDTQYF,TGTGCCAGCAGCTTAAAAGGATCGGCTGCCGGGACAGATACGCAGTATTTT